This TCR beta chain was obtained from a study of spatial heterogeneity in lung cancer. In the study overall: Alpha-chain sequences were consistently detected less often than beta-chain sequences. General study results and limits: Intratumoral expanded alpha and beta TCR counts were found to track tumor mutation counts.

MiXCR was run by TCRdb on the 5' RACE reads, yielding one entry per CDR3 protein. Here the sample spans some 10,000 distinct CDR3 sequences, about 12% being singletons. The CDR3 spans 15 residues. Documented time point: sample taken at primary tumor resection. The donor group consisted of over 55 patients who had untreated, early-stage non-small cell lung cancer. A note on this clonotype: Its antigen is as yet unknown. A single base separates this from a much larger clone, so it may be a read error.

Sequencing used lung tumor tissue, obtained at surgery. V gene TRBV21-1 combines with J gene TRBJ1-5. TRBV21-1 is assigned pseudogene status. The sequence was collected from a male donor with early-stage non-small cell lung cancer. The CDR3 spells CASSRVDTKAAAQHF. The CDR3 DNA sequence: TGTGCCAGCAGCAGAGTTGACACGAAAGCAGCGGCCCAGCATTTT.